Below are 7 T cell receptor beta chains sequenced from a single sample in a study of shared clonotypes between healthy human individuals. Method: immunoSEQ multiplex PCR; TCRdb's copy keeps in-frame clones and lacks some. The table records about 660,000 clones, 74% of them present only once. Material for sequencing was memory CD4+ T cells sorted from blood. The sample's subset: CD45RA-negative fraction. These receptors were collected from a woman younger than 45 in good health.

The rearrangement uses TRBV28 and TRBJ2-3, with 10 positions matching TRBD2. Germline CDR1 MDHEN, CDR2 SYDVKM. V shed 3 bases and J 0 bases; nucleotides not matched to a gene: 6. The CDR3 runs to 17 residues. The CDR3 loop is CASSLYGLAVSTDTQYF. As DNA, the CDR3 is TGTGCCAGCAGTTTGTATGGACTAGCGGTTAGCACAGATACGCAGTATTTT.

The V gene is TRBV5-1, the J gene TRBJ2-1; D is possibly TRBD2 (6 bases). This CDR3 region has 14 residues. The V end was cut by 6 bases, the J end by 4 bases, with 14 bases between. Germline loops: CDR1 SGHRS, CDR2 YFSETQ. CDR3 DNA sequence: TGCGCCAGCACCCTGGGGGACTGGTACAATGAGCAGTTCTTC. Its protein is CASTLGDWYNEQFF.

The chain couples TRBV7-2 to TRBJ1-6; TRBD1 matches 10 bases. The V gene's germline CDR1 is SGHTA and CDR2 FQGNSA. J lost 7 bases, V lost 1 base, and 10 bases had no gene match. The CDR3 spans 18 residues. The CDR3 region has the DNA TGTGCCAGCAGCTTAGTACACGGGACAGGGGTTGGGAATTCACCCCTCCACTTT. Translated: CASSLVHGTGVGNSPLHF.

This clone came up once. The chain employs TRBV18 and TRBJ1-1; no firm D call. Trimming left V 5 bases short and J 4 bases short, with 14 bases between. CDR1 and CDR2 (germline): KGHSH, LQKENI. This CDR3 is built from 14 residues. The CDR3 protein is CASSTRASGTEAFF. The CDR3, as DNA: TGTGCCAGCTCAACAAGGGCCTCGGGCACTGAAGCTTTCTTT.

With regard to this clone: The sample holds other DNA sequences that translate to the same CDR3. The rearrangement links TRBV10-3 to TRBJ2-7, with D perhaps matching TRBD1 or TRBD2 (5 bases each). Germline CDR1 is ENHRY and CDR2 is SYGVKD. The CDR3 covers 14 residues. V was shortened by 6 bases and J by 3 bases, with 15 bases between the two germline ends. The CDR3 loop reads CAIRGTERDYEQYF. The CDR3, as DNA: TGTGCCATCAGAGGGACCGAGAGAGACTACGAGCAGTACTTC.

The gene calls are TRBV4-1 and TRBJ2-2; D is unresolved. This CDR3 has 16 amino acids. The germline V gene encodes CDR1 MGHRA and CDR2 YSYEKL. The germline V and J ends were trimmed by 0 bases and 5 bases, with 13 bases remaining between them. The CDR3 nucleotides read TGCGCCAGCAGCCAAGATAGTATGTGGGGAACCGGGGAGCTGTTTTTT. It is translated as CASSQDSMWGTGELFF.

The chain couples TRBV5-1 to TRBJ2-1; D remains ambiguous. CDR1 and CDR2 from the germline V gene are SGHRS and YFSETQ. The V and J ends lost 6 bases and 0 bases respectively, with 7 bases between them. The CDR3 covers 13 residues. The CDR3 sequence: CASTGHSYNEQFF. The DNA of the CDR3 is TGCGCCAGCACCGGTCACTCCTACAATGAGCAGTTCTTC.